This is a list of T cell receptor beta chains from one sample in a study of shared clonotypes between healthy human individuals. TCRdb keeps only in-frame clones here, not all; method: immunoSEQ multiplex PCR. The sample consists of around 1.9 million clones, roughly 91% of them appearing once. Sequenced input: naive CD8+ T cells from PBMCs. The receptors were gathered from a man aged 18 to 30 in good health. Some clones in this sample may be carry-over from other donors' samples. Each CDR3 is given with its conserved first and last residue. The D gene is left open where the match is weak. Part of the rows lack a size; the others show once, few, many or a class for expanded clones.

>NA|TRBJ2-7|NA|TRBV13
TGTGCCAGCAGCCTCGACACTTCCTACGAGCAGTACTTC
CASSLDTSYEQYF
>TRBD1|TRBJ2-1|NA|TRBV6-5
TGTGCCAGCATTGGGACAGGGGGCGTCAATGAGCAGTTCTTC
CASIGTGGVNEQFF
>NA|TRBJ2-3|once|TRBV28
TGTGCCAGCAGCGGACAGTTGGAAAATACGCAGTATTTT
CASSGQLENTQYF
>NA|TRBJ1-6|NA|TRBV27
TGTGCCAGCAGTTCCGGACCTGGCGCGATTTCACCCCTCCACTTT
CASSSGPGAISPLHF
>NA|TRBJ2-7|NA|TRBV4-3
TGCGCCAGCAGCCAAGACTTGGAGGGGGGCAGCTCCTACGAGCAGTACTTC
CASSQDLEGGSSYEQYF
>TRBD2|TRBJ2-7|NA|TRBV28
TGTGCCAGCAGCCCTGCCCAGCGGGAGTATTGGGAGCAGTACTTC
CASSPAQREYWEQYF
>NA|TRBJ1-2|NA|TRBV5-6
TGTGCCAGCAGGTGGGGGTCTAACTATGGCTACACCTTC
CASRWGSNYGYTF
>TRBD2|TRBJ2-1|once|TRBV19
TGTGCCAGTAGTCTTCTAGCGGGAGGGTACAATGAGCAGTTCTTC
CASSLLAGGYNEQFF
>NA|TRBJ2-7|NA|TRBV19
TGTGCCAGTAGTATATTCGACAGACCCTACGAGCAGTACTTC
CASSIFDRPYEQYF
>NA|TRBJ1-2|NA|TRBV27
TGTGCCAGCAGTTTTGGCAGCTCCTATGGCTACACCTTC
CASSFGSSYGYTF
>NA|TRBJ2-7|NA|TRBV30
TGTGCCTGGACTACAGGCTACGAGCAGTACTTC
CAWTTGYEQYF
>NA|TRBJ1-5|NA|TRBV28
TGTGCCAGCAGTTCGCAGAACAATCAGCCCCAGCATTTT
CASSSQNNQPQHF
>NA|TRBJ1-2|few|TRBV7-9
TGTGCCAGCAGCTTAGCCCTGCCCCCAAAGGGCTACACCTTC
CASSLALPPKGYTF
>TRBD1|TRBJ2-2|NA|TRBV9
TGTGCCAGCAGCACTCCGGACAGGGCAACCGGGGAGCTGTTTTTT
CASSTPDRATGELFF
>NA|TRBJ2-7|NA|TRBV7-9
TGTGCCAGCAGCCCTCAGGACAGCCCAGAATACGAGCAGTACTTC
CASSPQDSPEYEQYF
>NA|TRBJ1-1|once|TRBV7-2
TGTGCCAGCAGCTTATTATCAGAACTGAACACTGAAGCTTTCTTT
CASSLLSELNTEAFF
>NA|TRBJ2-7|NA|TRBV19
TGTGCCAGTAGTATGGGGGGCGGGCGTCTGGAGCAGTACTTC
CASSMGGGRLEQYF
>NA|TRBJ2-6|once|TRBV9
TGTGCCAGCAGCCACGACGGACACTCTGGGGCCAACGTCCTGACTTTC
CASSHDGHSGANVLTF
>NA|TRBJ2-7|NA|TRBV27
TGTGCCAGCAGCCTCCGGCGAGACCACTCCTACGAGCAGTACTTC
CASSLRRDHSYEQYF
>NA|TRBJ2-3|NA|TRBV19
TGTGCCAGTAGTATAGGAGATACGCAGTATTTT
CASSIGDTQYF
>NA|TRBJ2-7|NA|TRBV7-8
TGTGCCAGCAGCTTAGGCCCCAAGTTTAGCTCCTACGAGCAGTACTTC
CASSLGPKFSSYEQYF
>NA|TRBJ1-1|NA|TRBV19
TGTGCCAGTAGGTATGCCGGGGGCAGGGTTGAAGCTTTCTTT
CASRYAGGRVEAFF
>NA|TRBJ1-4|NA|TRBV28
TGTGCCAGCAGTTTAATCGGGCCCACCTTAAAGGGAGCTAATGAAAAACTGTTTTTT
CASSLIGPTLKGANEKLFF
>NA|TRBJ2-1|NA|TRBV9
TGTGCCAGCAGCGTAGCGTACCTAGCAGGCTACAATGAGCAGTTCTTC
CASSVAYLAGYNEQFF
>TRBD1|TRBJ2-7|NA|TRBV29-1
TGCAGCGTATACACAGGGGTATCCTACGAGCAGTACTTC
CSVYTGVSYEQYF
>NA|TRBJ2-7|few|TRBV29-1
TGCAGCGTTGAAGGGTCAGGGGGGGCCTACGAGCAGTACTTC
CSVEGSGGAYEQYF
>NA|TRBJ1-4|NA|TRBV27
TGTGCCAGCAGTTTAAGCCCGGGAAGCGTTTATGAAAAACTGTTTTTT
CASSLSPGSVYEKLFF
>TRBD2|TRBJ2-7|NA|TRBV29-1
TGCAGCGCCGCCCTCGGGGGGTTGAGCGAGCAGTACTTC
CSAALGGLSEQYF
>TRBD1|TRBJ1-4|NA|TRBV7-6
TGTGCCAGCAGCTTGGTACAGGGGTTTCCGGCAACTAATGAAAAACTGTTTTTT
CASSLVQGFPATNEKLFF
>NA|TRBJ2-7|NA|TRBV5-5
TGTGCCAGCATGCGGGTAGTGTTGGACGAGCAGTACTTC
CASMRVVLDEQYF
>TRBD2|TRBJ2-2|NA|TRBV19
TGTGCCAGTAACCCGGCTAGCGGGACGAACACCGGGGAGCTGTTTTTT
CASNPASGTNTGELFF
>NA|TRBJ2-6|NA|TRBV11-2
TGTGCCAGCAGCTTAGGTTTAGGGGCCAACGTCCTGACTTTC
CASSLGLGANVLTF
>NA|TRBJ2-2|NA|TRBV27
TGTGCCAGCAGTCTACAGAGTTTTGGCGGGGAGCTGTTTTTT
CASSLQSFGGELFF
>NA|TRBJ1-3|NA|TRBV9
TGTGCCAGCAGCGTAGACCCAGGCGCTAACTCTGGAAACACCATATATTTT
CASSVDPGANSGNTIYF
>TRBD1|TRBJ1-5|few|TRBV7-9
TGTGCCAGCAGCTTCACAGGGGGCGATCAGCCCCAGCATTTT
CASSFTGGDQPQHF
>NA|TRBJ1-5|few|TRBV4-1
TGCGCCAGCAGGTACAGGGAGACGGGCAATCAGCCCCAGCATTTT
CASRYRETGNQPQHF
>TRBD1|TRBJ2-1|NA|TRBV7-9
TGTGCCAGCAGCTTAAGACAGGGGGCGATCGACAATGAGCAGTTCTTC
CASSLRQGAIDNEQFF
>NA|TRBJ2-1|NA|TRBV11-2
TGTGCCAGCAGCTTGGGGGGGCTTCCCCAAAATGAGCAGTTCTTC
CASSLGGLPQNEQFF
>NA|TRBJ1-1|once|TRBV4-1
TGCGCCAGCAGCCAAGGCGGAGATGGAGCTTTCTTT
CASSQGGDGAFF
>NA|TRBJ2-1|NA|TRBV27
TGTGCCAGCAGTTTTGGCAGGGATGAGCAGTTCTTC
CASSFGRDEQFF
>NA|TRBJ1-3|NA|TRBV2
TGTGCCAGCAGTGAAGCGGGGCCGGGAAACACCATATATTTT
CASSEAGPGNTIYF
>NA|TRBJ1-4|NA|TRBV2
TGTGCCAGCAGTCCCATAGGAAAGGAAAAACTGTTTTTT
CASSPIGKEKLFF
>NA|TRBJ2-7|NA|TRBV27
TGTGCCAGCAGTTTTAGAGGGAATGTCTACGAGCAGTACTTC
CASSFRGNVYEQYF
>NA|TRBJ1-1|NA|TRBV7-9
TGTGCCAGCAGCTTAGGGCTGGGAGAAGCTTTCTTT
CASSLGLGEAFF
>NA|TRBJ1-4|NA|TRBV11-2
TGTGCCAGCAGCCCCGCAGGAGCAACTAATGAAAAACTGTTTTTT
CASSPAGATNEKLFF